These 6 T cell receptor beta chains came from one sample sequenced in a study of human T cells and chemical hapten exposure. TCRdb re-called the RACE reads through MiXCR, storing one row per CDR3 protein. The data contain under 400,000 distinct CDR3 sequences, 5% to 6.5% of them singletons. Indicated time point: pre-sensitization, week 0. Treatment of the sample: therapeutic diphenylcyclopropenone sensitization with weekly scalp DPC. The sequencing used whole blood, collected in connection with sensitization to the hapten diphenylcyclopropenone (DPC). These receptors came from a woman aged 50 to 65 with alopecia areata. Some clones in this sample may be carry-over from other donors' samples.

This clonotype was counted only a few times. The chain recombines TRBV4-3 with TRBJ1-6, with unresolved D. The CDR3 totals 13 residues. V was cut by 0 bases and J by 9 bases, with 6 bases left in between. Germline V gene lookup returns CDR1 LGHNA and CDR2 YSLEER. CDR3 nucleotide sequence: TGCGCCAGCAGCCAAGAGCAGACTTCACCCCTCCACTTT. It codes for CASSQEQTSPLHF.

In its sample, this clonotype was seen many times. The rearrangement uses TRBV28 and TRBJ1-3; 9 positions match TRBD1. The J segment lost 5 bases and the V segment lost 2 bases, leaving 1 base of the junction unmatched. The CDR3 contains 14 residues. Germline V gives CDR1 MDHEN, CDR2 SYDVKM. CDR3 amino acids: CASSLGQGRNTIYF. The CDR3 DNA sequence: TGTGCCAGCAGTTTAGGACAGGGGAGAAACACCATATATTTT.

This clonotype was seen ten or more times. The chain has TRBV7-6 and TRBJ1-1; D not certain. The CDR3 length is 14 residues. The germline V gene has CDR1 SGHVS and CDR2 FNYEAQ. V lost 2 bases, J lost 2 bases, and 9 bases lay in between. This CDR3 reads CASSLSQENTEAFF. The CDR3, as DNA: TGTGCCAGCAGCTTATCTCAGGAAAACACTGAAGCTTTCTTT.

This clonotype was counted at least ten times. For the CDR3, the DNA is TGCAGCGCTATCGACCAGGAGGAAAAACTGTTTTTT. Its protein is CSAIDQEEKLFF. The chain combines TRBV29-1 with TRBJ1-4; no reliable D call. Deletions cut 7 bases from V and 8 bases from J, with 14 bases between. The CDR3 has 12 residues. Germline assignment: CDR1 SQVTM and CDR2 ANQGSEA.

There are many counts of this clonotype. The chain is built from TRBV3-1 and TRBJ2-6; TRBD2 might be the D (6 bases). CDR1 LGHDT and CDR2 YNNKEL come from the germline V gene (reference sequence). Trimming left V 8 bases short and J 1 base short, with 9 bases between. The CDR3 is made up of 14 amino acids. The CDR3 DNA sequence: TGTGCCAGCGGAGGGATATCTGGGGCCAACGTCCTGACTTTC. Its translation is CASGGISGANVLTF.

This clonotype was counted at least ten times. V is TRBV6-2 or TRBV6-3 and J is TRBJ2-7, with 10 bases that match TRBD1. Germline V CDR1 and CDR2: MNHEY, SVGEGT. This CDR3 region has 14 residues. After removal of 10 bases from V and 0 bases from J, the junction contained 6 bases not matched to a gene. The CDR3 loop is CATRRTGGSYEQYF. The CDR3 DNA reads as TGTGCCACCCGCCGGACAGGGGGCTCCTACGAGCAGTACTTC.